These 32 T cell receptor beta chains were sequenced from one sample in a study of post-analysis software for immune sequencing data (dated by TCRdb to about 2015). No antigens are known for them. Receptors were amplified or captured by PCR. Instrument used: Illumina HiSeq 2500. To reduce PCR and sequencing biases, unique molecular identifiers were built into the TCR beta cDNA libraries. TCRdb trimmed the raw reads at Q25, called clones with MiXCR and kept productive beta chains. Rows matching on CDR3 protein sequence are summarized as one entry with the most common DNA and genes. The sample table lists approximately 630,000 distinct CDR3 sequences, around 60% of them with a count of one. Of the sample, 11% falls within the top ten clones. Study-wide findings and limitations: Patients showed significantly higher frequencies than controls for roughly 5 TRBV segments, among them TRBV5-6, TRBV5-1 and TRBV20-1.

Specimen: blood. All receptors come from a girl aged 2 to 10 with multiple sclerosis.

As concerns this clonotype: At one end the junction does not follow the germline gene, possibly because of a read error. The chain uses TRBV5-1 and TRBJ2-7, with 10 bases fitting TRBD1. In germline, CDR1 is SGHRS, CDR2 YFSETQ. This CDR3 region has 15 residues. CDR3: CASSLASGTGDERYF. The CDR3 coding sequence is TGCGCCAGCAGCTTGGCATCCGGGACAGGGGACGAGCGGTACTTC. Combining the CDR3 with reference TRBV5-1 and TRBJ2-7 gives the whole variable domain KAGVTQTPRYLIKTRGQQVTLSCSPISGHRSVSWYQQTPGQGLQFLFEYFSETQRNKGNFPGRFSGRQFSNSRSEMNVSTLELGDSALYLCASSLASGTGDERYFGPGTRLTVT.

The rearrangement uses TRBV6-6 and TRBJ2-3; the D gene could be TRBD1 or TRBD2 (7 bases each). Looked up from germline, CDR1 is MNHNY and CDR2 is SVGAGI (reference sequence). The V and J ends lost 6 bases and 6 bases respectively, with 19 bases between them. The CDR3 is made up of 15 amino acids. CDR3 DNA sequence: TGTGCCAGCAGCCCCACAGGGGCGGGAGAGGATACGCAGTATTTT. It yields the protein CASSPTGAGEDTQYF.

J is TRBJ1-4 and V is TRBV7-2, with 9 bases that match TRBD1. CDR3 length: 17 residues. The ends lost 2 bases at V and 7 bases at J; junction bases unmatched: 11. Germline loops: CDR1 SGHTA, CDR2 FQGNSA. The CDR3 bases are TGTGCCAGCAGCTTATACCTTTCGGGACAGGGTGTTGAAAAACTGTTTTTT. Its translation is CASSLYLSGQGVEKLFF.

The genes are TRBV29-1 and TRBJ1-2, with no clear D. Trimming removed 3 bases at V and 13 bases at J, with 9 bases between. The CDR3 contains 9 residues. Germline V gene data show CDR1 as SQVTM and CDR2 as ANQGSEA. CDR3 coding DNA: TGCAGCGTTGAGGAGGCGGGCACCTTC. This encodes CSVEEAGTF.

This chain joins TRBV29-1 and TRBJ2-7, with 8 bases fitting TRBD2. The better agreement between TRBJ2-5 and the DNA end casts doubt on the J call. The CDR3 loop spans 13 amino acids. Germline V gives CDR1 SQVTM, CDR2 ANQGSEA. The CDR3 region has the DNA TGCAGCGTTCCCACCACGGGGGGGGAGACCCAGTACTTC. Encoded protein: CSVPTTGGETQYF.

The V and J genes are TRBV7-9 and TRBJ2-1, with a possible D match to TRBD2 (6 bases). Germline V gene data show CDR1 as SEHNR and CDR2 as FQNEAQ (reference sequence). The CDR3 covers 15 residues. V was shortened by 5 bases and J by 6 bases, with 17 bases between the two germline ends. CDR3 sequence reads: CASSPPGGDLNEQFF. CDR3 in DNA: TGTGCCAGCAGCCCCCCGGGCGGGGACCTCAATGAGCAGTTCTTC.

The chain has TRBV5-1 and TRBJ1-2; the D gene is possibly TRBD1 (5 bases). CDR1 is SGHRS and CDR2 is YFSETQ in the germline V gene. The CDR3 has 13 amino acids. V was pared by 8 bases and J by 3 bases, with 14 bases between. CDR3 sequence reads: CASATGRDYGYTF. CDR3 in DNA: TGCGCCAGTGCGACGGGACGGGACTATGGCTACACCTTC. Complete variable domain (other parts from reference TRBV5-1 and TRBJ1-2): KAGVTQTPRYLIKTRGQQVTLSCSPISGHRSVSWYQQTPGQGLQFLFEYFSETQRNKGNFPGRFSGRQFSNSRSEMNVSTLELGDSALYLCASATGRDYGYTFGSGTRLTVV.

V and J are TRBV5-5 and TRBJ2-7, with D unclear. The CDR3 is 12 amino acids. V was shortened by 4 bases and J by 5 bases, with 10 bases between the two germline ends. In germline, CDR1 is SGHKS, CDR2 YYEKEE (reference sequence). CDR3 region: CASSVGTNEQYF. CDR3 nucleotide sequence: TGTGCCAGCAGCGTGGGTACGAACGAGCAGTACTTC. Looking up the rest from reference TRBV5-5 and TRBJ2-7 gives the full variable domain: DAGVTQSPTHLIKTRGQQVTLRCSPISGHKSVSWYQQVLGQGPQFIFQYYEKEERGRGNFPDRFSARQFPNYSSELNVNALLLGDSALYLCASSVGTNEQYFGPGTRLTVT.

The chain uses TRBV5-1 and TRBJ1-1; 9 nucleotides align to TRBD1. The CDR3 has 16 residues. From germline, CDR1 is SGHRS and CDR2 YFSETQ. After removal of 4 bases from V and 1 base from J, the junction contained 8 bases not matched to a gene. CDR3 region: CASSLFRDRENTEAFF. CDR3 DNA: TGCGCCAGCAGCCTCTTCCGGGACAGGGAGAACACTGAAGCTTTCTTT.

The chain is built from TRBV3-1 and TRBJ2-7, with TRBD2 identical over 9 bases. The CDR3 consists of 14 residues. The trim removed 5 bases at V and 2 bases at J, leaving 4 bases unmatched. Germline loops: CDR1 LGHDT, CDR2 YNNKEL (reference sequence). Here the CDR3 reads CASSGLAGTYEQYF. CDR3 nucleotides: TGTGCCAGCAGCGGGCTAGCGGGAACCTACGAGCAGTACTTC.

The J gene is TRBJ2-5, the V gene TRBV5-1, with D perhaps given as TRBD1 or TRBD2 (5 bases each). The CDR3 length is 14 residues. The germline CDR1 and CDR2 sequences are SGHRS and YFSETQ. V gave up 4 bases and J gave up 2 bases, with 12 bases separating them. CDR3 bases: TGCGCCAGCAGCCCCATGAGGGGTCAAGAGACCCAGTACTTC. It encodes CASSPMRGQETQYF.

The chain carries TRBV12-3 or TRBV12-4 and TRBJ2-3, with 7 bases identical to TRBD1. The V gene end was trimmed by 2 bases and the J gene end by 2 bases; junction bases not matched to a gene: 4. The CDR3 runs 15 residues. The CDR3 loop is CASSLSRGITDTQYF. As DNA, the CDR3 is TGTGCCAGCAGTTTAAGCAGGGGGATCACAGATACGCAGTATTTT.

The chain employs TRBV7-2 and TRBJ2-1; possibly TRBD2 for D (5 bases). Trimming cost V 4 bases and J 9 bases, with 13 bases left between them. The CDR3 has 13 amino acids. Per germline, CDR1 SGHTA and CDR2 FQGNSA. The CDR3: CASSYSWTGEQFF. CDR3 bases: TGTGCCAGCAGCTATTCTTGGACTGGTGAGCAGTTCTTC.

This clonotype occurred once. The chain combines TRBV9 with TRBJ2-5; perhaps TRBD2 as D (6 bases). The CDR3 runs 16 residues. Germline V gene lookup returns CDR1 SGDLS and CDR2 YYNGEE. V was cut by 0 bases and J by 13 bases, with 25 bases left in between. This CDR3 is CASSVDPAGPDNERYF. As DNA, the CDR3 is TGTGCCAGCAGCGTAGACCCGGCGGGACCAGACAATGAGCGGTACTTC.

The genes are TRBV7-9 and TRBJ2-1, with unresolved D. The CDR3 sequence is 11 residues long. Trimming stripped 6 bases from V and 6 bases from J, with 6 bases between. Germline V gene sequence: CDR1 SEHNR, CDR2 FQNEAQ (reference sequence). The CDR3 nucleotides are TGTGCCAGCAGTACGATCAATGAGCAGTTCTTC. Translating it yields CASSTINEQFF. Complete variable domain (other parts from reference TRBV7-9 and TRBJ2-1): DTGVSQNPRHKITKRGQNVTFRCDPISEHNRLYWYRQTLGQGPEFLTYFQNEAQLEKSRLLSDRFSAERPKGSFSTLEIQRTEQGDSAMYLCASSTINEQFFGPGTRLTVL.

The genes are TRBV3-1 and TRBJ1-4, with D hard to call. The CDR3 extends over 16 amino acids. Germline V lookup: CDR1 LGHDT, CDR2 YNNKEL (reference sequence). V lost 3 bases, J lost 2 bases, and 13 bases lay in between. The CDR3 region is CASSQYSLGTNEKLFF. As DNA, the CDR3 is TGTGCCAGCAGCCAGTATAGCCTAGGGACTAATGAAAAACTGTTTTTT.

V is TRBV20-1 and J is TRBJ1-2; tentative D call: TRBD1 (5 bases). This CDR3 is 12 amino acids long. The V end lost 6 bases, the J end lost 8 bases, and 16 bases lay between the germline ends. Germline V gene sequence: CDR1 DFQATT, CDR2 SNEGSKA (reference sequence). The CDR3 here is CSATGTAPGYTF. CDR3 DNA sequence: TGCAGTGCCACCGGGACCGCTCCGGGCTACACCTTC.

This chain uses TRBV7-8 with TRBJ2-1, with 10 positions matching TRBD2. Trimming at V came to 4 bases and at J to 7 bases, leaving 16 bases not matched to a gene. Germline V CDR1 and CDR2: SGHVS, FQNEAQ. The CDR3 is 18 residues long. The CDR3 is CASSSPGVSGGPRNEQFF. DNA of the CDR3: TGTGCCAGCAGCTCCCCCGGGGTTAGCGGGGGGCCCAGGAATGAGCAGTTCTTC.

This chain joins TRBV20-1 and TRBJ2-3; D is unclear. Trimming left V 4 bases short and J 1 base short, with 9 bases between. The CDR3 runs 13 residues. In germline, CDR1 is DFQATT, CDR2 SNEGSKA (reference sequence). The CDR3 bases are TGCAGTGCTACGGACGGTCGCACAGATACGCAGTATTTT. It yields the protein CSATDGRTDTQYF.

J is TRBJ2-7 and V is TRBV27, with a weak D call TRBD2 (6 bases). With 5 bases removed from V and 2 bases from J, the gap between germline ends came to 10 bases. CDR1 is MNHEY and CDR2 is SMNVEV in the germline V gene (reference sequence). CDR3 length: 13 amino acids. The CDR3 loop reads CASSKGEAYEQYF. The CDR3 DNA reads as TGTGCCAGCAGTAAAGGGGAGGCCTACGAGCAGTACTTC.

The V and J genes are TRBV10-2 and TRBJ1-1, with 9 bases fitting TRBD1. The CDR3 contains 17 residues. Trimming removed 1 base from V and 4 bases from J; junction bases left unmatched: 10. The V gene's germline CDR1 is WSHSY and CDR2 SAAADI. CDR3 in amino acids: CASSEYIGTGSPTEAFF. Here the CDR3 DNA reads TGCGCCAGCAGTGAGTACATTGGGACAGGGTCCCCCACTGAAGCTTTCTTT.

CDR3 bases: TGTGCCAGCAGCGGACGGGTTCAAAACATTCAGTACTTC. It yields the protein CASSGRVQNIQYF. This chain links TRBV7-2 with TRBJ2-4; no clear D. The germline CDR1 and CDR2 sequences are SGHTA and FQGNSA. The CDR3 has 13 amino acids. V was shortened by 5 bases and J by 5 bases, with 10 bases between the two germline ends.

The chain has TRBV7-2 and TRBJ2-7; 7 bases match TRBD1. From germline, CDR1 is SGHTA and CDR2 FQGNSA. The CDR3 extends over 15 amino acids. V gave up 0 bases and J gave up 4 bases; unmatched junction bases: 6. The CDR3 DNA follows: TGTGCCAGCAGCTTAGCCCCAGGGGGACGGTACGAGCAGTACTTC. It specifies CASSLAPGGRYEQYF.

This clonotype appeared once. V and J are TRBV12-3 or TRBV12-4 and TRBJ1-2; perhaps TRBD1 as D (5 bases). CDR3 length: 13 amino acids. The V and J ends lost 7 bases and 2 bases respectively, with 11 bases between them. The CDR3 nucleotides are TGTGCCAGCAACACGGGACCGAACTATGGCTACACCTTC. Its protein product is CASNTGPNYGYTF.

The chain joins TRBV27 to TRBJ2-5; tentative D call: TRBD1 (5 bases). The J call may be mistaken, given a closer DNA end match to TRBJ2-7. Germline V gives CDR1 MNHEY, CDR2 SMNVEV (reference sequence). The CDR3 sequence is 17 residues long. As DNA, the CDR3 is TGTGCCAGCAGTTATCGTATCGGTGGGGCCCAATCCTACGAGCAGTACTTC. As protein: CASSYRIGGAQSYEQYF.

This chain uses TRBV12-3 or TRBV12-4 with TRBJ1-2; D remains ambiguous. The CDR3 spans 13 residues. Trimming stripped 5 bases from V and 7 bases from J, with 14 bases between. CDR3: CASSLSDGVGYTF. In nucleotides, the CDR3 is TGTGCCAGCAGTCTGTCCGATGGGGTTGGCTACACCTTC.

This sequence joins TRBV5-1 and TRBJ2-1, with TRBD2 matching over 11 bases. The CDR3 length is 19 residues. V gave up 0 bases and J gave up 4 bases; unmatched junction bases: 12. Germline V gene lookup returns CDR1 SGHRS and CDR2 YFSETQ. This CDR3 is CASSLGATSGGTSYNEQFF. The CDR3 DNA follows: TGCGCCAGCAGCTTGGGGGCAACTAGCGGGGGTACCTCTTACAATGAGCAGTTCTTC.

The rearrangement joins TRBV20-1 to TRBJ2-1; no reliable D call. V shed 2 bases and J shed 8 bases, with 16 bases lying between them. The CDR3 loop spans 14 amino acids. Germline V gives CDR1 DFQATT, CDR2 SNEGSKA (reference sequence). The CDR3 DNA is TGCAGTGCTAGAACAGCCTCGGTCAAGGATGAGCAGTTCTTC. Protein sequence: CSARTASVKDEQFF.

This chain links TRBV3-1 with TRBJ2-4; D unresolved. The end of the DNA aligns better with TRBJ2-7, so the J call may be wrong. The CDR3 has 12 residues. The germline V gene encodes CDR1 LGHDT and CDR2 YNNKEL (reference sequence). CDR3 residues: CASSQDLFEQYF. The CDR3 DNA sequence: TGTGCCAGCAGCCAAGATCTTTTCGAGCAGTACTTC.

The CDR3 sequence is CASSSGDRAWDTQYF. The CDR3 nucleotides read TGTGCCAGCAGTTCAGGCGACAGGGCCTGGGATACGCAGTATTTT. The chain uses TRBV12-3 or TRBV12-4 and TRBJ2-3; 7 bases fit TRBD1. The V and J ends lost 4 bases and 6 bases, in that order; junction bases with no gene match: 10. This CDR3 spans 15 amino acids.

This clonotype was counted only a few times. The chain is built from TRBV4-1 and TRBJ2-3; 9 bases are shared with TRBD1. Germline loops: CDR1 MGHRA, CDR2 YSYEKL. V lost 1 base and J lost 4; bases outside the gene matches: 3. The CDR3 extends over 15 amino acids. This chain's CDR3 is CASSQGGQGADTQYF. CDR3 DNA: TGCGCCAGCAGCCAAGGGGGACAGGGAGCAGATACGCAGTATTTT.

This sequence joins TRBV5-4 and TRBJ2-7, with 9 bases aligning to TRBD1. This CDR3 spans 14 amino acids. The germline gives CDR1 SGHNT, CDR2 YYREEE (reference sequence). V shed 4 bases, J shed 3 bases, and the junction held 5 bases outside the gene matches. In DNA form, the CDR3 reads TGTGCCAGCAGCCAGCAGGGACAGGGCTACGAGCAGTACTTC. It codes for CASSQQGQGYEQYF.